A single sample is the source of the 15 T cell receptor beta chains below, sequenced in a study of early T cells in non-severe SARS-CoV-2 infection. TCRdb ran MiXCR on the 5' RACE reads and lists one entry per CDR3 protein. The profile shows nearly 90,000 distinct CDR3 sequences, around 15% of them singletons. Sequenced: whole blood. The receptors come from an adult who was a healthcare worker with PCR-confirmed SARS-CoV-2 infection or an uninfected control (not recorded which).

This clonotype showed up just once. This rearrangement joins TRBV18 to TRBJ1-2, with D hard to call. CDR3 length: 17 amino acids. Germline CDR1 KGHSH, CDR2 LQKENI. V gave up 1 base and J gave up 4 bases, with 19 bases separating them. The CDR3 spells CASSPLPGPGLSYGYTF. CDR3 sequence (DNA): TGTGCCAGCTCACCACTTCCGGGCCCTGGCTTATCCTATGGCTACACCTTC.

This clonotype turned up a few times. V and J are TRBV6-1 and TRBJ1-4; a weak D match, TRBD1 (6 bases). The V gene lost 6 bases and the J gene lost 4 bases, with 24 bases spanning the gap. CDR1 MNHNS and CDR2 SASEGT come from the germline V gene. The CDR3 has 18 amino acids. The CDR3 sequence is CASSGRAFGGRVNEKLFF. For the CDR3, the DNA is TGTGCCAGCAGCGGGAGAGCCTTTGGGGGGCGCGTTAATGAAAAACTGTTTTTT.

The V gene is TRBV27, the J gene TRBJ1-1, with D maybe TRBD1 (5 bases). Germline V CDR1 and CDR2: MNHEY, SMNVEV (reference sequence). This CDR3 spans 14 amino acids. Trimming shortened V by 3 bases and J by 3 bases, and 11 bases separated the two germline ends. CDR3 protein: CASSFVGLDTEAFF. For the CDR3, the DNA is TGTGCCAGCAGTTTTGTGGGGCTGGACACTGAAGCTTTCTTT.

This clonotype was seen ten or more times. The chain employs TRBV20-1 and TRBJ2-1; D is unresolved. Germline loops: CDR1 DFQATT, CDR2 SNEGSKA (reference sequence). The CDR3 covers 15 residues. Trimming pared 2 bases from V and 0 bases from J, leaving 11 bases between. The CDR3 sequence is CSARTQTGSYNEQFF. Written as DNA, the CDR3 is TGCAGTGCTAGAACCCAAACGGGCTCCTACAATGAGCAGTTCTTC.

The chain couples TRBV18 to TRBJ1-2; no reliable D call. Trimming pared 8 bases from V and 7 bases from J, leaving 14 bases between. CDR3 length: 12 amino acids. Germline CDR1 reads KGHSH; CDR2 reads LQKENI. The CDR3, as DNA: TGTGCCAGCCACCCGCCGGGTGGTGGCTACACCTTC. Residues: CASHPPGGGYTF.

This clonotype occurred a few times. The chain has TRBV30 and TRBJ1-1, with no clear D. The CDR3 has 14 residues. V was pared by 1 base and J by 9 bases, with 18 bases between. In germline, CDR1 is GTSNPN, CDR2 SVGIG (reference sequence). The chain's CDR3 is CAWSELRTTRQAFF. CDR3 nucleotide sequence: TGTGCCTGGAGTGAACTCAGGACTACCCGACAAGCTTTCTTT.

There are a few counts of this clonotype. This chain links TRBV10-3 with TRBJ1-1; the D is unclear. V was pared by 3 bases and J by 1 base, with 15 bases between. This CDR3 has 16 amino acids. Germline V lookup: CDR1 ENHRY, CDR2 SYGVKD. In DNA, the CDR3 is TGTGCCATCAGTGACCCAGAGGCAGATCGGAACACTGAAGCTTTCTTT. Translation gives CAISDPEADRNTEAFF.

In its sample, this clonotype was seen a few times. This chain links TRBV27 with TRBJ1-1; D gene uncertain. Germline V gene data show CDR1 as MNHEY and CDR2 as SMNVEV (reference sequence). The V end lost 8 bases, the J end lost 5 bases, and 9 bases lay between the germline ends. The CDR3 is made up of 11 amino acids. The CDR3 sequence is CASWARTEAFF. CDR3 sequence (DNA): TGTGCCAGCTGGGCTAGGACTGAAGCTTTCTTT.

The J gene is TRBJ2-7, the V gene TRBV20-1, with a tentative D call TRBD2 (5 bases). Per the germline V gene, CDR1 is DFQATT and CDR2 is SNEGSKA (reference sequence). This CDR3 has 14 amino acids. The V end lost 7 bases, the J end lost 1 base, and 17 bases lay between the germline ends. CDR3 region: CSVYPGTRSYEQYF. The CDR3 DNA reads as TGCAGTGTCTATCCGGGAACAAGATCCTACGAGCAGTACTTC.

This clonotype was picked up a small number of times. This chain links TRBV28 with TRBJ2-1; maybe TRBD2 (6 bases). Trimming cost V 3 bases and J 7 bases, with 16 bases left between them. Germline assignment: CDR1 MDHEN and CDR2 SYDVKM. The CDR3 runs 15 residues. In DNA, the CDR3 is TGTGCCAGCAGTTTTGGGGGGAGTCGAGAGAATGAGCAGTTCTTC. Its translation: CASSFGGSRENEQFF. Based on the CDR3 plus reference TRBV28 and TRBJ2-1, the full variable domain is DVKVTQSSRYLVKRTGEKVFLECVQDMDHENMFWYRQDPGLGLRLIYFSYDVKMKEKGDIPEGYSVSREKKERFSLILESASTNQTSMYLCASSFGGSRENEQFFGPGTRLTVL.

V usage is TRBV6-5 and J usage is TRBJ2-7; the match to TRBD1 covers 7 bases. The CDR3 extends over 14 amino acids. J was trimmed by 2 bases and V by 6 bases; bases with no gene match: 7. Germline-derived CDR1 and CDR2 are MNHEY and SVGAGI. The DNA for the CDR3 is TGTGCCAGCAGGCCTCGGGACAGTCCCTACGAGCAGTACTTC. Protein: CASRPRDSPYEQYF.

The V gene is TRBV5-1, the J gene TRBJ2-5, with TRBD1 identical over 11 bases. Germline CDR1 and CDR2: SGHRS and YFSETQ. V trimming: 2 bases; J trimming: 4 bases; junction bases outside the gene matches: 4. The CDR3 length is 15 residues. Written as DNA, the CDR3 is TGCGCCAGCAGCTTCGCCGGGACAGGGGGAGAGACCCAGTACTTC. Its translation: CASSFAGTGGETQYF. Based on the CDR3 plus reference TRBV5-1 and TRBJ2-5, the full variable domain is KAGVTQTPRYLIKTRGQQVTLSCSPISGHRSVSWYQQTPGQGLQFLFEYFSETQRNKGNFPGRFSGRQFSNSRSEMNVSTLELGDSALYLCASSFAGTGGETQYFGPGTRLLVL.

This clonotype was observed at least ten times. This rearrangement joins TRBV2 to TRBJ2-1; 10 nucleotides align to TRBD2. Germline lookup yields CDR1 SNHLY and CDR2 FYNNEI. V lost 10 bases and J lost 4; bases outside the gene matches: 13. This CDR3 contains 16 residues. CDR3 residues: CATRLSGRGSYNEQFF. As DNA, the CDR3 is TGTGCCACGCGCCTGAGCGGGAGGGGCTCTTACAATGAGCAGTTCTTC.

This clonotype came up a few times. The rearrangement joins TRBV6-1 to TRBJ2-2; D unclear. The ends were cut back, 2 bases at V and 5 bases at J, with 15 bases in the middle. Looked up from germline, CDR1 is MNHNS and CDR2 is SASEGT. There are 16 residues in the CDR3. Written as DNA, the CDR3 is TGTGCCAGCAGTGAACGGGCCAATCTGAGGACCGGGGAGCTGTTTTTT. Residues: CASSERANLRTGELFF.

This clonotype was observed a handful of times. The rearrangement joins TRBV5-1 to TRBJ1-5; D gene uncertain. CDR3 length equals 16 residues. Germline CDR1 and CDR2: SGHRS and YFSETQ. Trimming took off 0 bases at V and 3 bases at J, with 13 bases between the two ends. CDR3 bases: TGCGCCAGCAGCTTGGGACCCCTCAGTACCAATCAGCCCCAGCATTTT. It specifies CASSLGPLSTNQPQHF.